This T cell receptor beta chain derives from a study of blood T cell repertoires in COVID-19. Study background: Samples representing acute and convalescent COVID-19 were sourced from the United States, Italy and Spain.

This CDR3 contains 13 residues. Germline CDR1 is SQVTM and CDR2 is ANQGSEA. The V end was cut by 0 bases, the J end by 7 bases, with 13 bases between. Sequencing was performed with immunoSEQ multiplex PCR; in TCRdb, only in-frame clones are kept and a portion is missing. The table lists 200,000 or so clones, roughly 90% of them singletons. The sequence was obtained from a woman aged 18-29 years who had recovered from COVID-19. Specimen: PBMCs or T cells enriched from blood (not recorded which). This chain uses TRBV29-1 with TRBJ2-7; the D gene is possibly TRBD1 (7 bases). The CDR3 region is CSVEDLRGREQYF. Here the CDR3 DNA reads TGCAGCGTTGAAGATCTCAGGGGGAGGGAGCAGTACTTC.